This T cell receptor beta chain was found in a study of blood T cell repertoires in COVID-19. About the study: Samples came from the United States, Italy and Spain, spanning acute and convalescent COVID-19.

In germline, CDR1 is SGDLS, CDR2 YYNGEE. V was pared by 0 bases and J by 7 bases, with 14 bases between. The CDR3 length is 15 residues. This clone was seen just once. Categorization into cohorts depended on clinical history that participants reported. Source study methods: Reference gene primer amplification in the assay estimated nucleated cell counts. Sequencing used immunoSEQ multiplex PCR; TCRdb keeps in-frame clones, though not all of them. V and J calls and clone size are as listed in that table; D and trimming were resolved from the DNA. The sample has 360,000 or so clones, about 88% seen once.

The chain links TRBV9 to TRBJ1-5; possible D gene TRBD1, 6 bases. The specimen was PBMCs or T cells enriched from blood (not recorded which). The receptor was derived from a woman between 25 and 40 years old who had been exposed to COVID-19. DNA of the CDR3: TGTGCCAGCAGCGTAGGTTGGGGGCAGGAGCAGCCCCAGCATTTT. This gives the protein CASSVGWGQEQPQHF.